The 18 T cell receptor beta chains listed next were all sequenced from one sample in a study of cytomegalovirus exposure and HLA in healthy donors. This PCR relied on a set of 60 Vbeta primers and 13 Jbeta primers. The repertoire was sequenced with immunoSEQ multiplex PCR; TCRdb's copy has only in-frame clones and lacks some. The sample lists some 180,000 clones, around 77% seen once, with 1.5% to 2% in the top ten. Sequencing was performed on PBMCs. These receptors were collected from a woman aged 25 to 45 in good health and CMV-seronegative.

The J gene is TRBJ2-1, the V gene TRBV6-1; the match to TRBD1 covers 9 bases. The CDR3 has 15 residues. V shed 2 bases, J shed 7 bases, and the junction held 6 bases outside the gene matches. CDR1 is MNHNS and CDR2 is SASEGT in the germline V gene. This CDR3 is CASSEFGTGRNEQFF. In nucleotides, the CDR3 is TGTGCCAGCAGTGAATTCGGGACAGGGCGGAATGAGCAGTTCTTC.

The rearrangement joins TRBV14 to TRBJ1-2; D is unresolved. The V gene lost 3 bases and the J gene lost 6 bases, with 26 bases spanning the gap. Per the germline V gene, CDR1 is SGHDN and CDR2 is FVKESK. CDR3 size: 18 residues. The CDR3: CASSQTYNPDPDLDGYTF. The CDR3 nucleotides read TGTGCCAGCAGCCAGACTTATAATCCGGATCCAGATCTTGATGGCTACACCTTC.

The V and J genes are TRBV5-1 and TRBJ2-5, with no clear D. Gene TRBJ2-7 matches the end of the DNA better, so the J call may be wrong. The CDR3 sequence is 13 residues long. CDR1 is SGHRS, CDR2 YFSETQ, per germline. In DNA, the CDR3 is TGCGCCAGCACCGACTTCAACTCAGACGAGCAGTACTTC. Translated: CASTDFNSDEQYF.

The chain combines TRBV29-1 with TRBJ1-1, with D perhaps matching TRBD1 (5 bases). The germline CDR1 and CDR2 sequences are SQVTM and ANQGSEA. There are 14 residues in the CDR3. V was pared by 5 bases and J by 3 bases, with 16 bases between. In DNA form, the CDR3 reads TGCAGCGTTTCGGGCAGGGTTACGGACACTGAAGCTTTCTTT. It encodes CSVSGRVTDTEAFF.

This chain connects TRBV15 to TRBJ1-1; TRBD1 is a possible D gene (6 bases). CDR3 size: 15 residues. Germline values: CDR1 LNHNV, CDR2 YYDKDF (reference sequence). V lost 1 base, J lost 1 base, and 10 bases lay in between. The CDR3 loop is CATSRVTGKNTEAFF. The CDR3 DNA is TGTGCCACCAGCAGAGTTACAGGGAAGAACACTGAAGCTTTCTTT.

The gene calls are TRBV9 and TRBJ2-3, with 11 bases aligning to TRBD2. The length of the CDR3 is 16 residues. CDR1 and CDR2 from the germline V gene are SGDLS and YYNGEE. J lost 1 base, V lost 3 bases, and 4 bases had no gene match. CDR3 sequence reads: CASSGLGLAGTDTQYF. The CDR3 DNA follows: TGTGCCAGCAGCGGTCTGGGACTAGCGGGCACAGATACGCAGTATTTT.

This clone was picked up a small number of times. The V call is TRBV30, the J call TRBJ1-1; 7 bases map to TRBD1. Trimming took 2 bases from V and 3 from J; bases not matched to a gene: 3. There are 13 residues in the CDR3. Germline CDR1 GTSNPN, CDR2 SVGIG (reference sequence). The CDR3, as DNA: TGTGCCTGGAGTCTTGACAGGGACACTGAAGCTTTCTTT. Amino acids: CAWSLDRDTEAFF.

A few counts support this clone. This chain joins TRBV18 and TRBJ1-2; the D is unclear. The CDR3 has 14 amino acids. V was trimmed by 3 bases and J by 2 bases, leaving 10 bases between them. Germline values: CDR1 KGHSH, CDR2 LQKENI. In DNA form, the CDR3 reads TGTGCCAGCTCACCGGAGGTCGAAAACTATGGCTACACCTTC. Residues: CASSPEVENYGYTF.

The chain has TRBV7-2 and TRBJ1-4, with unresolved D. CDR1 SGHTA and CDR2 FQGNSA come from the germline V gene. V was trimmed by 5 bases and J by 5 bases, leaving 12 bases between them. This CDR3 is built from 14 residues. The CDR3, as DNA: TGTGCCAGCAGCAACCGGGATAGGAATGAAAAACTGTTTTTT. The encoded protein is CASSNRDRNEKLFF.

This clone appeared once. This chain links TRBV18 with TRBJ2-7, with D possibly matching TRBD2 (5 bases). The CDR3 loop spans 17 amino acids. Germline V gene lookup returns CDR1 KGHSH and CDR2 LQKENI. Trimming pared 3 bases from V and 3 bases from J, leaving 21 bases between. CDR3 residues: CASSPVRGRGRHYEQYF. The CDR3 coding sequence is TGTGCCAGCTCACCGGTTCGTGGTCGAGGGAGACACTACGAGCAGTACTTC.

About this clone itself: Other DNA sequences in this sample translate to the same CDR3. V usage is TRBV30 and J usage is TRBJ1-3; TRBD1 is a possible D gene (5 bases). Trimming stripped 5 bases from V and 0 bases from J, with 11 bases between. Per germline, CDR1 GTSNPN and CDR2 SVGIG (reference sequence). The CDR3 runs to 14 residues. The CDR3 DNA reads TGTGCCTGGGACGCGGGGGACTCTGGAAACACCATATATTTT. Its protein is CAWDAGDSGNTIYF.

V gene TRBV6-4 combines with J gene TRBJ1-5, with 7 bases aligning to TRBD1. Germline V gene lookup returns CDR1 MRHNA and CDR2 SNTAGT. V dropped 5 bases and J dropped 0; count of bases not matched to a gene: 13. The CDR3 loop spans 18 amino acids. CDR3 loop: CASSFTGTVMNSNQPQHF. The CDR3 DNA sequence: TGTGCCAGCAGTTTTACCGGGACAGTTATGAATAGCAATCAGCCCCAGCATTTT.

J is TRBJ1-3 and V is TRBV7-9; D is undetermined. Germline V gives CDR1 SEHNR, CDR2 FQNEAQ (reference sequence). Trimming stripped 6 bases from V and 0 bases from J, with 12 bases between. CDR3 length equals 15 residues. CDR3 in amino acids: CASSSGLRSGNTIYF. The CDR3 region has the DNA TGTGCCAGCAGTAGTGGACTTCGCTCTGGAAACACCATATATTTT.

The gene calls are TRBV5-6 and TRBJ2-2; 8 bases map to TRBD1. The J segment lost 2 bases and the V segment lost 4 bases, leaving 7 bases of the junction unmatched. The germline V gene encodes CDR1 SGHDT and CDR2 YYEEEE. This CDR3 spans 16 amino acids. CDR3: CASSQPGTGNTGELFF. Here the CDR3 DNA reads TGTGCCAGCAGCCAGCCCGGGACAGGTAACACCGGGGAGCTGTTTTTT.

The chain carries TRBV6-5 and TRBJ2-7; D is possibly TRBD1 (6 bases). CDR3 size: 13 residues. Trimming removed 6 bases from V and 3 bases from J, with 12 bases in between. Germline V CDR1 and CDR2: MNHEY, SVGAGI. CDR3 region: CASRARGIYEQYF. CDR3 in DNA: TGTGCCAGCAGGGCCAGGGGTATCTACGAGCAGTACTTC.

This clone counts as medium-sized. The gene calls are TRBV18 and TRBJ1-4; TRBD1 agrees at 7 bases. The V and J ends lost 5 bases and 8 bases, in that order; junction bases with no gene match: 14. The CDR3 has 16 residues. In germline, CDR1 is KGHSH, CDR2 LQKENI. CDR3 DNA sequence: TGTGCCAGCTCAGAACCACAGGGGACGGTCGAGGAAAAACTGTTTTTT. Translated, it gives CASSEPQGTVEEKLFF.

This clone has only one observation. This CDR3 is also generated by other DNA sequences in the sample. V gene TRBV5-1 combines with J gene TRBJ2-1; D remains ambiguous. V was clipped by 0 bases and J by 6 bases, with 4 bases between them. Germline V gene data show CDR1 as SGHRS and CDR2 as YFSETQ. This CDR3 region has 12 residues. This chain's CDR3 is CASSLGGNEQFF. CDR3 DNA: TGCGCCAGCAGCTTGGGCGGCAATGAGCAGTTCTTC.

This chain uses TRBV7-3 with TRBJ1-5; D ambiguous. V was shortened by 2 bases and J by 3 bases, with 5 bases between the two germline ends. Germline loops: CDR1 SGHTA, CDR2 FQGTGA. The CDR3 contains 13 residues. In DNA form, the CDR3 reads TGTGCCAGCAGCTTACTACCCAATCAGCCCCAGCATTTT. Translating it yields CASSLLPNQPQHF.